The subject of this entry is one TCR beta chain. Its target is not known. Sequencing was performed with immunoSEQ multiplex PCR; in TCRdb, only in-frame clones are kept and a portion is missing. This table has around 97,000 clones, over 80% appearing once. This entry belongs to a study of T cell responses to AZD1222 COVID-19 vaccine. Study-level findings and limits: The CD4 TCRs associated with vaccination extended across spike and predominated at 160-218 and 743-854.

This CDR3 region has 14 residues. V shed 5 bases, J shed 0 bases, and the junction held 3 bases outside the gene matches. Germline assignment: CDR1 MNHEY and CDR2 SMNVEV (reference sequence). This chain connects TRBV27 to TRBJ1-1; 7 bases align to TRBD1. The starting material was peripheral blood, obtained on day 0 of AZD1222 vaccination. This sequence originates from an adult in good health. The CDR3 bases are TGTGCCAGCAGTGCGACAGGGATGAACACTGAAGCTTTCTTT. Translation: CASSATGMNTEAFF.